This T cell receptor (beta chain) was recovered during a study of shared clonotypes between healthy human individuals. This clone is a singleton in its sample. A junction end diverges from the germline sequence, so it may reflect a read error. The assay was immunoSEQ multiplex PCR, and TCRdb's table has in-frame clones only and misses some. The table lists some 2,100,000 clones, around 95% of them singletons. This CDR3 is built from 15 residues. Looked up from germline, CDR1 is MDHEN and CDR2 is SYDVKM. The material sequenced was naive CD4+ T cells sorted from blood. Stated subset: CD45RA+ positively selected. This chain joins TRBV28 and TRBJ2-4; 7 bases align to TRBD1. The sequence was obtained from a man between 18 and 29 years old in good health. The CDR3 loop reads CASSLILTGQARFSF. In DNA, the CDR3 is TGTGCCAGCAGTTTAATCCTCACAGGACAGGCGAGGTTCAGCTTC.